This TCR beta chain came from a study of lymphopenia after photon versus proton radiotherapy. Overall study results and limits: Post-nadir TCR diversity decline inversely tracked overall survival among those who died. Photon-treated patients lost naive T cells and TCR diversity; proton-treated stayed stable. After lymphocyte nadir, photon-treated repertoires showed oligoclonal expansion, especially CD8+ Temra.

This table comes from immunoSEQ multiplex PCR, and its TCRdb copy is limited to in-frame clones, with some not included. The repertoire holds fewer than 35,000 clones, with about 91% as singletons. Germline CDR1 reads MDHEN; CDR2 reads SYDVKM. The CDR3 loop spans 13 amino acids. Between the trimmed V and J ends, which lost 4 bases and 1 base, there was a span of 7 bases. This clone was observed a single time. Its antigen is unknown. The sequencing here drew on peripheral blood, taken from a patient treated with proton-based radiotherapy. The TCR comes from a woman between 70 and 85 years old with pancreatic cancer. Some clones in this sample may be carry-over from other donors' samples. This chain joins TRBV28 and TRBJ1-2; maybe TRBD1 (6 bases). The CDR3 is CASSSDSNYGYTF. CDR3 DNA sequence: TGTGCCAGCAGTTCGGACAGTAACTATGGCTACACCTTC.